This TCR beta chain originates from a study of cytomegalovirus exposure and HLA in healthy donors. Notes on this clone: Its specificity is not known.

CDR3 length: 18 amino acids. V was cut by 0 bases and J by 4 bases, with 16 bases left in between. Germline V lookup: CDR1 SGHVS, CDR2 FNYEAQ. 13 Jbeta primers and 60 Vbeta primers were used for the PCR. Here immunoSEQ multiplex PCR was the method, and the copy in TCRdb shows in-frame clones only, minus some. Of about 90,000 clones in the sample, over 65% were seen once. Whole-study results and caveats: The study labeled around 160 TCR beta chains cytomegalovirus-associated. TCR beta sequences numbering 15,000 to 20,000 were associated with HLA alleles at 0.05 false discovery rate in a later analysis. Diagnosis of cytomegalovirus status made by the classifier reportedly showed high specificity and sensitivity.

Specimen: PBMCs. This clonotype was sampled from a woman under 30 in good health and CMV-seropositive. J is TRBJ1-6 and V is TRBV7-6, with D perhaps matching TRBD1 (5 bases). The CDR3 here is CASSLAVGGKGYNSPLHF. The CDR3 bases are TGTGCCAGCAGCTTAGCCGTCGGGGGTAAGGGGTATAATTCACCCCTCCACTTT.